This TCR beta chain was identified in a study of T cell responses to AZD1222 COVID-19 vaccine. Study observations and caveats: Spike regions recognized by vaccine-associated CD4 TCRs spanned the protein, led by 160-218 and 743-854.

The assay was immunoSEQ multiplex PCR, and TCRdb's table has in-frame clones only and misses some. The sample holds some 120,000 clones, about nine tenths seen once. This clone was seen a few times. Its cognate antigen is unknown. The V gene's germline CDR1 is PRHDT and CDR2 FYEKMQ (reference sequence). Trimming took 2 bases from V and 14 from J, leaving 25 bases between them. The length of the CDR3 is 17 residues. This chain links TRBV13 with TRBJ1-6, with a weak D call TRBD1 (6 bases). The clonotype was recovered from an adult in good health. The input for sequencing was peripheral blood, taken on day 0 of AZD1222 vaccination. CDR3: CASSLTLTGINAETLHF. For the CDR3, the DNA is TGTGCCAGCAGCTTAACCCTCACAGGGATTAACGCTGAAACCCTCCACTTT.